The next 28 T cell receptor beta chains were all read from a single sample in a study of blood T cell repertoires in COVID-19 (dated by TCRdb to the early 2020s). Libraries came from the immunoSEQ multiplex PCR assay. This is the immuneACCESS table as TCRdb keeps it, with only in-frame sequences that have V and J called. A part of the clones is gone; compared with another copy, unresolved V genes explain less than half, and the rest is unexplained. This sample gives about 430,000 clones in total; around 87% of them show up just once. Jointly, the top ten make up around 0.91% of the sample. The sequencing sample was made of PBMCs or T cells enriched from blood (not recorded which). These receptors were taken from a woman aged 30 to 39 with acute COVID-19.

This clone came up once. The chain employs TRBV19 and TRBJ2-3; TRBD1 matches at 11 bases. V lost 7 bases to trimming and J lost 1 base; unmatched junction nucleotides: 13. Germline CDR1 is LNHDA and CDR2 is SQIVND (reference sequence). The CDR3 has 18 amino acids. The CDR3 spells CASTPNGQGALGTDTQYF. CDR3 bases: TGTGCCAGTACACCGAATGGACAGGGGGCTTTGGGCACAGATACGCAGTATTTT.

The chain recombines TRBV7-2 with TRBJ1-2; 8 bases match TRBD1. The V and J ends lost 5 bases and 3 bases, in that order; junction bases with no gene match: 8. CDR1 SGHTA and CDR2 FQGNSA come from the germline V gene. The CDR3 has 15 amino acids. CDR3 nucleotides: TGTGCCAGCAGCCGTGACCTGACAGGGGACTATGGCTACACCTTC. Amino acid sequence: CASSRDLTGDYGYTF.

CDR3 sequence reads: CASSMGASYEQYF. CDR3 DNA sequence: TGTGCCAGCAGTATGGGGGCCTCCTACGAGCAGTACTTC. The rearrangement links TRBV2 to TRBJ2-7, with a possible D match to TRBD1 (6 bases). Looked up from germline, CDR1 is SNHLY and CDR2 is FYNNEI. V was clipped by 5 bases and J by 0 bases, with 8 bases between them. The CDR3 spans 13 residues. Together with reference TRBV2 and TRBJ2-7, the CDR3 gives the full variable domain: EPEVTQTPSHQVTQMGQEVILRCVPISNHLYFYWYRQILGQKVEFLVSFYNNEISEKSEIFDDQFSVERPDGSNFTLKIRSTKLEDSAMYFCASSMGASYEQYFGPGTRLTVT.

The V gene is TRBV7-2, the J gene TRBJ1-3; D possibly corresponds to TRBD1 (5 bases). Trimming took 8 bases from V and 0 from J, leaving 20 bases between them. CDR1 and CDR2 (germline): SGHTA, FQGNSA. CDR3 size: 17 residues. CDR3: CASRRVGGLDSGNTIYF. The CDR3 DNA follows: TGTGCCAGCCGAAGGGTTGGGGGGTTAGACTCTGGAAACACCATATATTTT.

This sequence joins TRBV6-5 and TRBJ2-2; 8 nucleotides align to TRBD2. There are 16 residues in the CDR3. V lost 4 bases and J lost 6; bases outside the gene matches: 10. The germline CDR1 and CDR2 sequences are MNHEY and SVGAGI. CDR3 nucleotide sequence: TGTGCCAGCAGTTCCATAGCGGGGATAGTCGCCGGGGAGCTGTTTTTT. It translates to CASSSIAGIVAGELFF.

The table lists this clone with many counts. The chain employs TRBV4-1 and TRBJ2-5, with 9 bases identical to TRBD1. Trimming cost V 0 bases and J 5 bases; bases outside gene matches: 7. CDR3 size: 16 residues. Germline V gene sequence: CDR1 MGHRA, CDR2 YSYEKL. The CDR3, as DNA: TGCGCCAGCAGCCAAGATACAGGGGGCGTCGGGGAGACCCAGTACTTC. Its translation: CASSQDTGGVGETQYF.

J is TRBJ2-3 and V is TRBV7-3; 9 bases align to TRBD2. Germline CDR1 reads SGHTA; CDR2 reads FQGTGA. The CDR3 length is 16 residues. Trimming cost V 6 bases and J 4 bases; bases outside gene matches: 11. CDR3 sequence: CASSYRPGLAPDTQYF. The CDR3 DNA reads as TGTGCCAGCAGTTACCGCCCGGGACTAGCCCCAGATACGCAGTATTTT.

The chain combines TRBV15 with TRBJ2-4, with D possibly matching TRBD1 (5 bases). The germline V gene encodes CDR1 LNHNV and CDR2 YYDKDF (reference sequence). V was shortened by 0 bases and J by 1 base, with 25 bases between the two germline ends. CDR3 length: 21 amino acids. The CDR3 DNA sequence: TGTGCCACCAGCAGAGACTCGATCCGGCAGGGAAACCCTGGGGCCAAAAACATTCAGTACTTC. Its translation is CATSRDSIRQGNPGAKNIQYF.

The J gene is TRBJ1-4, the V gene TRBV19; 7 bases line up with TRBD1. This CDR3 comprises 15 residues. Germline trimming cut 3 bases from V and 0 bases from J; bases unmatched to any gene: 1. The V gene's germline CDR1 is LNHDA and CDR2 SQIVND (reference sequence). The CDR3 region is CASSIQGATNEKLFF. CDR3 DNA: TGTGCCAGTAGTATTCAGGGGGCAACTAATGAAAAACTGTTTTTT.

The chain has TRBV5-1 and TRBJ2-5; no reliable D call. CDR1 and CDR2 (germline): SGHRS, YFSETQ. This CDR3 contains 15 residues. Trimming removed 1 base at V and 1 base at J, with 11 bases between. The CDR3 here is CASSLSPTLQETQYF. In DNA form, the CDR3 reads TGCGCCAGCAGCTTGAGCCCCACCCTCCAAGAGACCCAGTACTTC.

The chain joins TRBV5-1 to TRBJ1-4; 9 bases align to TRBD1. The V and J ends lost 2 bases and 0 bases, in that order; junction bases with no gene match: 8. CDR1 SGHRS and CDR2 YFSETQ come from the germline V gene. The CDR3 is made up of 18 amino acids. The CDR3, as DNA: TGCGCCAGCAGCTTAGCCCCCGGGACAGGGTCAACTAATGAAAAACTGTTTTTT. This gives the protein CASSLAPGTGSTNEKLFF.

The genes are TRBV6-6 and TRBJ1-5; 7 bases are a match to TRBD1. Germline CDR1 and CDR2: MNHNY and SVGAGI (reference sequence). This CDR3 is built from 15 residues. V lost 5 bases, J lost 5 bases, and 9 bases stayed unmatched. In nucleotides, the CDR3 is TGTGCCAGCAGTCCCTCCGGGACAGTGCATCAGCCCCAGCATTTT. Translating it yields CASSPSGTVHQPQHF.

A note on this clone: Different DNA sequences within this sample yield the same CDR3. CDR3: CASSLEQGGYEQYF. Here the CDR3 DNA reads TGCGCCAGCAGCTTGGAACAGGGGGGCTACGAGCAGTACTTC. The J gene is TRBJ2-7, the V gene TRBV5-1; TRBD1 agrees at 8 bases. The CDR3 covers 14 residues. V lost 0 bases to trimming and J lost 3 bases; unmatched junction nucleotides: 2. Germline CDR1 SGHRS, CDR2 YFSETQ.

V and J are TRBV27 and TRBJ1-1; 8 nucleotides line up with TRBD1. The CDR3 spans 17 residues. J gave up 0 bases and V 6 bases, and 12 bases lay outside the gene matches. The V gene's germline CDR1 is MNHEY and CDR2 SMNVEV (reference sequence). CDR3 in DNA: TGTGCCAGCAGCTCGTCCCCCAGGGGGCCCATGAACACTGAAGCTTTCTTT. Amino acid sequence: CASSSSPRGPMNTEAFF.

This clone was recorded once. Written as DNA, the CDR3 is TGTGCCACCAGTGATTATCGGGCTAACTATGGCTACACCTTC. This gives the protein CATSDYRANYGYTF. The rearrangement links TRBV24-1 to TRBJ1-2; D is uncertain. V gave up 2 bases and J gave up 0 bases, with 6 bases separating them. The CDR3 has 14 residues. CDR1 is KGHDR, CDR2 SFDVKD, per germline.

The genes are TRBV19 and TRBJ2-7; 8 bases fit TRBD1. This CDR3 has 14 residues. V lost 9 bases to trimming and J lost 3 bases; unmatched junction nucleotides: 10. Germline values: CDR1 LNHDA, CDR2 SQIVND (reference sequence). The CDR3 reads CASHVTGDFYEQYF. The CDR3 DNA reads as TGTGCCAGCCATGTGACAGGGGACTTCTACGAGCAGTACTTC. Looking up the rest from reference TRBV19 and TRBJ2-7 gives the full variable domain: DGGITQSPKYLFRKEGQNVTLSCEQNLNHDAMYWYRQDPGQGLRLIYYSQIVNDFQKGDIAEGYSVSREKKESFPLTVTSAQKNPTAFYLCASHVTGDFYEQYFGPGTRLTVT.

The chain recombines TRBV5-4 with TRBJ1-6; D may be TRBD1 (5 bases). The V gene's germline CDR1 is SGHNT and CDR2 YYREEE (reference sequence). The CDR3 has 14 amino acids. Trimming took 3 bases from V and 7 from J, leaving 11 bases between them. CDR3 sequence: CASSYVPGNSPLHF. The CDR3 DNA reads TGTGCCAGCAGCTATGTACCAGGGAATTCACCCCTCCACTTT.

The chain employs TRBV10-3 and TRBJ2-1; 10 bases align to TRBD1. The CDR3 extends over 15 amino acids. With V trimmed by 7 bases and J by 6 bases, 9 bases remained unmatched. Looked up from germline, CDR1 is ENHRY and CDR2 is SYGVKD. The CDR3 bases are TGTGCCATCACCCACGGGACAGGGGATAGCAATGAGCAGTTCTTC. Amino acid sequence: CAITHGTGDSNEQFF.

The rearrangement joins TRBV7-2 to TRBJ2-7; TRBD2 matches 8 bases. Germline-derived CDR1 and CDR2 are SGHTA and FQGNSA. V lost 5 bases to trimming and J lost 0 bases; unmatched junction nucleotides: 6. The CDR3 has 15 residues. This CDR3 reads CASSTAGTSSYEQYF. CDR3 DNA: TGTGCCAGCAGCACCGCCGGGACTAGCTCCTACGAGCAGTACTTC.

This chain connects TRBV6-5 to TRBJ2-7; 8 bases fit TRBD1. Germline V gene sequence: CDR1 MNHEY, CDR2 SVGAGI. The CDR3 is made up of 15 amino acids. Losses at the gene ends were 8 bases for V and 3 bases for J; bases not matched to a gene: 12. The CDR3 here is CASAVDRGVFYEQYF. The CDR3 DNA reads TGTGCCAGCGCCGTCGACAGGGGCGTCTTCTACGAGCAGTACTTC.

CDR3 sequence: CASSLAGTHPRGHTF. CDR3 bases: TGTGCCAGCAGCTTAGCGGGGACTCACCCAAGGGGCCACACCTTC. The chain recombines TRBV7-9 with TRBJ1-2, with D possibly being TRBD1 (5 bases). The CDR3 has 15 amino acids. Per the germline V gene, CDR1 is SEHNR and CDR2 is FQNEAQ (reference sequence). The germline V and J ends were trimmed by 0 bases and 12 bases, with 20 bases remaining between them.

This clone was recorded a few times. The V and J genes are TRBV19 and TRBJ2-3; 15 bases align to TRBD2. The trim removed 0 bases at V and 11 bases at J, leaving 9 bases unmatched. Germline CDR1 and CDR2: LNHDA and SQIVND (reference sequence). The CDR3 length is 17 residues. CDR3 region: CASSIDQGLAGGREQYF. In DNA, the CDR3 is TGTGCCAGTAGTATAGATCAAGGACTAGCGGGGGGGCGGGAGCAGTATTTT.

This chain links TRBV19 with TRBJ2-7, with 12 bases fitting TRBD2. J gave up 1 base and V 1 base, and 2 bases lay outside the gene matches. From germline, CDR1 is LNHDA and CDR2 SQIVND (reference sequence). This CDR3 is built from 16 residues. CDR3 nucleotide sequence: TGTGCCAGTAGTATAGGACTAGCGGGGGTTTCCTACGAGCAGTACTTC. Its translation is CASSIGLAGVSYEQYF.

This chain uses TRBV7-2 with TRBJ1-3; unclear D gene. Trimming cost V 1 base and J 0 bases, with 7 bases left between them. The CDR3 is 15 amino acids. CDR1 is SGHTA, CDR2 FQGNSA, per germline. CDR3 residues: CASSLGPNSGNTIYF. The CDR3 DNA reads as TGTGCCAGCAGCTTAGGTCCAAACTCTGGAAACACCATATATTTT.

This chain connects TRBV5-1 to TRBJ1-6, with 9 bases fitting TRBD1. V lost 4 bases, J lost 11 bases, and 7 bases stayed unmatched. CDR3 length: 14 residues. Germline-derived CDR1 and CDR2 are SGHRS and YFSETQ. CDR3 residues: CASSPGQGWAPLHF. In DNA, the CDR3 is TGCGCCAGCAGCCCGGGACAGGGTTGGGCACCCCTCCACTTT.

The rearrangement links TRBV6-5 to TRBJ1-1, with TRBD1 identical over 10 bases. The V and J ends lost 7 bases and 4 bases, in that order; junction bases with no gene match: 3. Germline V gene lookup returns CDR1 MNHEY and CDR2 SVGAGI. The CDR3 contains 13 residues. The CDR3 sequence is CASTDRGSTEAFF. The CDR3 nucleotides are TGTGCCAGCACGGACAGGGGGAGCACTGAAGCTTTCTTT.

The chain is built from TRBV29-1 and TRBJ2-2, with D maybe TRBD2 (5 bases). With 6 bases removed from V and 6 bases from J, the gap between germline ends came to 14 bases. Looked up from germline, CDR1 is SQVTM and CDR2 is ANQGSEA. This CDR3 has 13 residues. The CDR3 nucleotides are TGCAGCGTAGCCTACACGGGGTCCGGGGAGCTGTTTTTT. Protein: CSVAYTGSGELFF.

This rearrangement joins TRBV5-4 to TRBJ1-2; 8 bases line up with TRBD1. Per the germline V gene, CDR1 is SGHNT and CDR2 is YYREEE (reference sequence). CDR3 length: 17 residues. The V segment lost 3 bases and the J segment 5 bases; nucleotides outside the gene matches: 15. CDR3 nucleotides: TGTGCCAGCAGCTCCGAAATGGGCAGGGGGCGTGGGTATGGCTACACCTTC. Translation gives CASSSEMGRGRGYGYTF.